One and the same sample provided the 9 T cell receptor beta chains below, sequenced in a study of low-dose radiotherapy and immunotherapy resistance in tumors. TRAV- and TRBV-specific primers were used for first-strand cDNA, which covered alpha and beta chains. The TCRs were subjected to amplification over around 19 PCR cycles employing a constant-region primer in conjunction with a V-primer adapter. Using its own MiXCR run on the reads, TCRdb lists one record per CDR3 protein. Found here are tens of thousands of distinct CDR3 sequences, 15% to 20% of them singletons; the top ten hold less than 3%. The time point: before trial treatment. The sequencing used PBMCs, collected before treatment. The receptors derive from a male donor with prostate cancer.

This clonotype has a count of ten or more. V and J are TRBV7-3 and TRBJ2-1, with TRBD2 matching over 8 bases. The germline CDR1 and CDR2 sequences are SGHTA and FQGTGA. The CDR3 has 16 residues. The junction had 3 bases not matched to a gene; V was cut back by 2 bases and J by 0 bases. The CDR3 DNA follows: TGTGCCAGCAGCTTACGGCGGGGGGACTCCTACAATGAGCAGTTCTTC. This codes for CASSLRRGDSYNEQFF.

This clonotype has at least ten counts. The chain recombines TRBV7-2 with TRBJ2-1; maybe TRBD1 (6 bases). Germline lookup yields CDR1 SGHTA and CDR2 FQGNSA. This CDR3 has 16 amino acids. The germline V and J ends were trimmed by 2 bases and 2 bases, with 13 bases remaining between them. The CDR3 nucleotides are TGTGCCAGCAGCTTATCCAGGGGTGGCCCCTACAATGAGCAGTTCTTC. Protein sequence: CASSLSRGGPYNEQFF.

This clonotype turned up a few times. The rearrangement uses TRBV13 and TRBJ2-7; 9 bases are a match to TRBD2. Germline V gene lookup returns CDR1 PRHDT and CDR2 FYEKMQ (reference sequence). The CDR3 is 14 residues long. V lost 2 bases, J lost 7 bases, and 6 bases stayed unmatched. The CDR3 DNA reads as TGTGCCAGCAGCTTACGCGGGGGGGCGGGGGAGCAGTACTTC. It encodes CASSLRGGAGEQYF.

The chain is built from TRBV24-1 and TRBJ2-1; TRBD2 agrees at 8 bases. CDR3 length: 14 residues. V trimming: 3 bases; J trimming: 10 bases; junction bases outside the gene matches: 7. Germline values: CDR1 KGHDR, CDR2 SFDVKD. The CDR3 region has the DNA TGTGCCACCAGTGATCCGGCGGGGGGCGGAGAGCAGTTCTTC. It codes for CATSDPAGGGEQFF.

As to this clonotype: One base separates it from a far larger clone, so it is likely a read error. The chain combines TRBV10-3 with TRBJ2-7; possibly TRBD1 for D (6 bases). Matching the DNA end better, TRBJ2-5 makes the J call doubtful. The CDR3 has 14 residues. Germline V lookup: CDR1 ENHRY, CDR2 SYGVKD. CDR3 in amino acids: CAVGPGQAEETQYF. Here the CDR3 DNA reads TGTGCCGTCGGACCGGGACAAGCTGAAGAGACCCAGTACTTC.

This clonotype was seen repeatedly, ten times or more. The DNA of the CDR3 is TGCAGTGCTAGTCCCGGGACAATCTATGGCTACACCTTC. Protein product: CSASPGTIYGYTF. The chain has TRBV20-1 and TRBJ1-2; the D gene is possibly TRBD1 (6 bases). This CDR3 comprises 13 residues. Trimming removed 3 bases at V and 4 bases at J, with 12 bases between. The germline gives CDR1 DFQATT, CDR2 SNEGSKA (reference sequence).

In its sample, this clonotype was seen many times. The genes are TRBV24-1 and TRBJ2-3, with TRBD1 identical over 9 bases. V dropped 4 bases and J dropped 6; count of bases not matched to a gene: 10. The germline CDR1 and CDR2 sequences are KGHDR and SFDVKD. This CDR3 comprises 16 residues. The chain's CDR3 is CATSDPTGTGWDTQYF. The CDR3, as DNA: TGTGCCACCAGTGACCCGACCGGGACAGGGTGGGATACGCAGTATTTT.

This clonotype came up many times. V usage is TRBV7-9 and J usage is TRBJ2-1; 10 bases are a match to TRBD2. After removal of 5 bases from V and 8 bases from J, the junction contained 6 bases not matched to a gene. The CDR3 consists of 14 residues. The germline V gene encodes CDR1 SEHNR and CDR2 FQNEAQ (reference sequence). The CDR3 nucleotides are TGTGCCAGCAGCGTAACTAGCGGGGTGGATGAGCAGTTCTTC. It yields the protein CASSVTSGVDEQFF. Combining the CDR3 with reference TRBV7-9 and TRBJ2-1 gives the whole variable domain DTGVSQNPRHKITKRGQNVTFRCDPISEHNRLYWYRQTLGQGPEFLTYFQNEAQLEKSRLLSDRFSAERPKGSFSTLEIQRTEQGDSAMYLCASSVTSGVDEQFFGPGTRLTVL.

This clonotype was observed at least ten times. V gene TRBV6-2 or TRBV6-3 combines with J gene TRBJ2-3; 11 positions match TRBD1. Looked up from germline, CDR1 is MNHEY and CDR2 is SVGEGT. The ends lost 7 bases at V and 4 bases at J; junction bases unmatched: 7. This CDR3 region has 15 residues. CDR3 sequence (DNA): TGTGCCAGCACCCAGGACAGGGGGCGGGCAGATACGCAGTATTTT. Its translation is CASTQDRGRADTQYF.